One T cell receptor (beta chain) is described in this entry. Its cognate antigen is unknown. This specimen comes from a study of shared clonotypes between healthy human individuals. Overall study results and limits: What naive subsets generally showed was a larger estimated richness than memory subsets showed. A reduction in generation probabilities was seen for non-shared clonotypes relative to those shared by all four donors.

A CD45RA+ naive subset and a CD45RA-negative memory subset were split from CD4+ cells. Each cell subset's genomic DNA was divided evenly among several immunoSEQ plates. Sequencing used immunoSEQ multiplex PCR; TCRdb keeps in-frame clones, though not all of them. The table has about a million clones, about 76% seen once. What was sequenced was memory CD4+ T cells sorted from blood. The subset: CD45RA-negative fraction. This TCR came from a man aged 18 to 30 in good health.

CDR3 residues: CASSVGLGNTIYF. The CDR3 DNA reads TGTGCCAGCAGCGTAGGACTCGGAAACACCATATATTTT. The J gene is TRBJ1-3, the V gene TRBV9; the D is unclear. Per the germline V gene, CDR1 is SGDLS and CDR2 is YYNGEE. V was pared by 0 bases and J by 4 bases, with 5 bases between. The CDR3 runs 13 residues.